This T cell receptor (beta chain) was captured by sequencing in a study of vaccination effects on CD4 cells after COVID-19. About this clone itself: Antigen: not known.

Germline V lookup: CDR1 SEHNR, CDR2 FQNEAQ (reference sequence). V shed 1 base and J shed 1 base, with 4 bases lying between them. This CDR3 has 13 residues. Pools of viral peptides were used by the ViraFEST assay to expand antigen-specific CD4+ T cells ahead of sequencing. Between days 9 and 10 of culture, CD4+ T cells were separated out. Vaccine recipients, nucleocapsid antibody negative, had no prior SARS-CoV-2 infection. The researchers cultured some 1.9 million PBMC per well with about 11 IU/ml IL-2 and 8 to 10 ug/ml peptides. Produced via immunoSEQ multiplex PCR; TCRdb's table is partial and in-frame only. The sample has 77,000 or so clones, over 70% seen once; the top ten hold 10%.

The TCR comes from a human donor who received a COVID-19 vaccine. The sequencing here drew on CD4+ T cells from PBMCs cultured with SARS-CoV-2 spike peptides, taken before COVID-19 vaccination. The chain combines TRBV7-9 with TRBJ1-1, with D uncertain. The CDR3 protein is CASSLDQNTEAFF. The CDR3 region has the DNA TGTGCCAGCAGCTTAGACCAGAACACTGAAGCTTTCTTT. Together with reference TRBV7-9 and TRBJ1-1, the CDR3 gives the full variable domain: DTGVSQNPRHKITKRGQNVTFRCDPISEHNRLYWYRQTLGQGPEFLTYFQNEAQLEKSRLLSDRFSAERPKGSFSTLEIQRTEQGDSAMYLCASSLDQNTEAFFGQGTRLTVV.